This T cell receptor beta chain stems from a study of control samples from healthy donors and cancer patients. This CDR3 is 13 amino acids long. V dropped 8 bases and J dropped 4; count of bases not matched to a gene: 8. In germline, CDR1 is MDHEN, CDR2 SYDVKM. Some clones are missing from TCRdb's copy, which holds only in-frame ones; the method was immunoSEQ multiplex PCR. The sample has approximately 89,000 clones; about nine tenths are singletons. Sequenced input: blood. This receptor was obtained from a man aged 25 to 40 in good health. The chain carries TRBV28 and TRBJ2-7; 7 bases map to TRBD2. For the CDR3, the DNA is TGTGCCAGCTCCTCGGGGGGTCGGTACGAGCAGTACGTC. Translating gives CASSSGGRYEQYV.